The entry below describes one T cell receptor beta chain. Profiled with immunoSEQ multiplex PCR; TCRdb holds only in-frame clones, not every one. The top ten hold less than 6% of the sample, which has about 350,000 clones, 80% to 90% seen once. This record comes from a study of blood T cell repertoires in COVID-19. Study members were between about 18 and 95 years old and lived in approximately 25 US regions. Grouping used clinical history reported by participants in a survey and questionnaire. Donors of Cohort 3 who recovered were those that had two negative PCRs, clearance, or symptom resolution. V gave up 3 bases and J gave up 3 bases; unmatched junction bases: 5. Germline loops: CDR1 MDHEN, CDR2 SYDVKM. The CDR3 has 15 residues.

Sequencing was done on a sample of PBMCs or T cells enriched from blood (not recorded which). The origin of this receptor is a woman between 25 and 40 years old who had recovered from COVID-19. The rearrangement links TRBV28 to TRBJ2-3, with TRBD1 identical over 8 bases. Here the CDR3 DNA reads TGTGCCAGCAGTTTTGTTAACAGGGGGACAGATACGCAGTATTTT. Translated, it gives CASSFVNRGTDTQYF.